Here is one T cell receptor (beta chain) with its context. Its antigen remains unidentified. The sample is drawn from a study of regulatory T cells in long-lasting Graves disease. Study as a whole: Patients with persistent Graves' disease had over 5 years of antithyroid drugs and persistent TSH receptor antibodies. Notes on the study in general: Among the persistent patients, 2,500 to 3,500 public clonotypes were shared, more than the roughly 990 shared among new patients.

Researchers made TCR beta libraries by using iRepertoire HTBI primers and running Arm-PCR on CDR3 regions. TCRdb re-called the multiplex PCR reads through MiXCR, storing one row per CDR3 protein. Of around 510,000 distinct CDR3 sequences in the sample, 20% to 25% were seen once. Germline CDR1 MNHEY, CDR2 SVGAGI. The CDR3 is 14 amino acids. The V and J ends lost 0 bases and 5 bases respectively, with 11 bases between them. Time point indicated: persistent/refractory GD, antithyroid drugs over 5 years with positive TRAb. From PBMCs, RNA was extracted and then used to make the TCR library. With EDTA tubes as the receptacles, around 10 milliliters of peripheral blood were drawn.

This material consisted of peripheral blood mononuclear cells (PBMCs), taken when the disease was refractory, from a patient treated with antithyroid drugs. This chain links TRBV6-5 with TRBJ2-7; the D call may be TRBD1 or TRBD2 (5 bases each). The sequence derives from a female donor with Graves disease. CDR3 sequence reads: CASSYSVQGDEQYF. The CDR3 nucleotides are TGTGCCAGCAGTTACTCGGTGCAGGGAGACGAGCAGTACTTC.